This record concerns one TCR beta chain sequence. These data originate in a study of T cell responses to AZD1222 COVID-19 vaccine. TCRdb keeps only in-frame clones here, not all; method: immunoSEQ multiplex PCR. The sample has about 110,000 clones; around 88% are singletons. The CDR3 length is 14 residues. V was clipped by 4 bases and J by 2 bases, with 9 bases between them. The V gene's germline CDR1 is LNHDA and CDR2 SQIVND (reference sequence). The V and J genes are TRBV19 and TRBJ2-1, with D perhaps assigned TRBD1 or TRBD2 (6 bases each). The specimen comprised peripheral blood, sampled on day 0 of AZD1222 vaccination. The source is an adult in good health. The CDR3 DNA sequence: TGTGCCAGTAGTAGGGGGGCGGCCTACAATGAGCAGTTCTTC. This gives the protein CASSRGAAYNEQFF.